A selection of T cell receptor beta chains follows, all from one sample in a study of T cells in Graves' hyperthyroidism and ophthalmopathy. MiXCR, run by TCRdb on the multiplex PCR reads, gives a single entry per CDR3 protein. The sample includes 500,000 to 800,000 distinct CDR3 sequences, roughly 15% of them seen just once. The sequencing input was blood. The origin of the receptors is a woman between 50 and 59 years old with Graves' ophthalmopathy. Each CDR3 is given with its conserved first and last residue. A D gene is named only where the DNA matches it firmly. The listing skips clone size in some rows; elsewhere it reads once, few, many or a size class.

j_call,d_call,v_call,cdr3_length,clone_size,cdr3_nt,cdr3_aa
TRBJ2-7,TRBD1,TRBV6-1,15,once,TGTGCCAGCAGTGCGTCCGGGACAGGGCGCAACGAGCAGTACTTC,CASSASGTGRNEQYF
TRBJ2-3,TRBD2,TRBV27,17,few,TGTGCCAGCAGTTTCCATAGCGGGAGTACGTTGACAGATACGCAGTATTTT,CASSFHSGSTLTDTQYF
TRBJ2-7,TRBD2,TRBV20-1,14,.,TGCAGTGCACGGGGGGGGGAGAGGGCCTACGAGCAGTACTTC,CSARGGERAYEQYF
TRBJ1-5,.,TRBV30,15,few,TGTGCCTGGAGTATCTCCCGGCAGACCAATCAGCCCCAGCATTTT,CAWSISRQTNQPQHF
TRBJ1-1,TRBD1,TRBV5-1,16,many,TGCGCCAGCAGCACCGCTGTGGGGACAGCGAACACTGAAGCTTTCTTT,CASSTAVGTANTEAFF
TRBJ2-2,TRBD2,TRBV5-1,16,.,TGCGCCAGCAGCCTGAGTAGCGGGAGGGCGACCGGGGAGCTGTTTTTT,CASSLSSGRATGELFF
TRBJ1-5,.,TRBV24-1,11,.,TGTGCCACCAGTGATGGGCCAGTCCAGCATTTT,CATSDGPVQHF
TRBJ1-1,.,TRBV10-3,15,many,TGTGCCATCAGTGAGTCGAAAGGGCCGGAGGGGGTAGCTTTCTTT,CAISESKGPEGVAFF
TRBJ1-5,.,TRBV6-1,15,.,TGTGCCAGCAGAAAGGGGGGATTACCGGGCCAGCCCCAGCATTTT,CASRKGGLPGQPQHF
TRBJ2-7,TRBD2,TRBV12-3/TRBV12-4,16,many,TGTGCCAGCAGGAAAGCCGGGACTAGCGGGAGGTCCGAGCAGTACTTC,CASRKAGTSGRSEQYF
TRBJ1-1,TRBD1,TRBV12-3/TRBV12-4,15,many,TGTGCCAGCAGTCGAGCCATGGGACAGGCCCCTGAAGCTTTCTTT,CASSRAMGQAPEAFF
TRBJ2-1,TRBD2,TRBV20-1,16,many,TGCAGTGCTAGAAGGGGGACTAGCGGGATTTCCGATGAGCAGTTCTTC,CSARRGTSGISDEQFF
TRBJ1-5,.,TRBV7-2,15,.,TGTGCCAGCAGCCTAAACAGGTTAAGCAATCAGCCCCAGCATTTT,CASSLNRLSNQPQHF
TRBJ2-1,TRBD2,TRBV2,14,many,TGTGCCAGCAGTGGCCTAGCGGAGGGGAATGAGCAGTTCTTC,CASSGLAEGNEQFF
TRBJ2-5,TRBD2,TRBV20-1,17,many,TGCAGTGCTAGAGCGGGGGTGGCGGGAGGAAGTGTGGAGACCCAGTACTTC,CSARAGVAGGSVETQYF
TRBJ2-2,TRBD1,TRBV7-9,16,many,TGTGCCGGGGACAGGGGGTCTTTACGTTCTACCGGGGAGCTGTTTTTT,CAGDRGSLRSTGELFF
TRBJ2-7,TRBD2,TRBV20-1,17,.,TGCAGTGCTAGACGGCGCTCTAGCGGGACCTCCCCCTACGAGCAGTACTTC,CSARRRSSGTSPYEQYF
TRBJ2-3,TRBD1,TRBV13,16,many,TGTGCCAGCAGCGATAGACAGGGTGAAATCGCAGATACGCAGTATTTT,CASSDRQGEIADTQYF
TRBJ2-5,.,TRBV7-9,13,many,TGTGCCAGCAGCTTTGCCGGCCAAGAGACCCAGTACTTC,CASSFAGQETQYF
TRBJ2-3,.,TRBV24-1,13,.,TGTGCCACCAGTGATTTATCGGGGAATACGCAGTATTTT,CATSDLSGNTQYF
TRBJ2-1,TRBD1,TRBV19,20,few,TGTGCCAGTAGTACCTCGACAGGGGACTTGATCAGGGAACACACCAATGAGCAGTTCTTC,CASSTSTGDLIREHTNEQFF
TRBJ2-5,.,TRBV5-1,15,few,TGCGCCAGCAGCTTGGTGGTAGTGGGAGAAGAGACCCAGTACTTC,CASSLVVVGEETQYF
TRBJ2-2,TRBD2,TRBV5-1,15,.,TGCGCCAGCACCGGGACTAGCGGGATCACCGGGGAGCTGTTTTTT,CASTGTSGITGELFF
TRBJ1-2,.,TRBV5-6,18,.,TGTGCCAGCAGCTCCAACTCTGGGCGGACACGATCTAACTATGGCTACACCTTC,CASSSNSGRTRSNYGYTF
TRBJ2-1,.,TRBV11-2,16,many,TGTGCCAGCAGCCCCGGGAGAGGGTCCACCTACAATGAGCAGTTCTTC,CASSPGRGSTYNEQFF
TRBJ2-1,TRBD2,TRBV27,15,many,TGTGCCAGCAACCTACCTGGACTAGCGAACAATGAGCAGTTCTTC,CASNLPGLANNEQFF
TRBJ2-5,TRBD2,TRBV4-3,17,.,TGCGCCAGCAGCCAAGGACTAGCGGGAGGGTCCCAAGAGACCCAGTACTTC,CASSQGLAGGSQETQYF
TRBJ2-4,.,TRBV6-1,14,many,TGTGCCAGCAGTTATGATCTAGCCAAAAACATTCAGTACTTC,CASSYDLAKNIQYF
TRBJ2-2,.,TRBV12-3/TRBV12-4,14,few,TGTGCCAGCAGTTCCTCGAGCGTTCCCGGGGAGCTGTTTTTT,CASSSSSVPGELFF
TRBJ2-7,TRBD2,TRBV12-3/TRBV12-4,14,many,TGTGCCAGCAGGCGCGGGACTAGCGGCTACGAGCAGTACTTC,CASRRGTSGYEQYF
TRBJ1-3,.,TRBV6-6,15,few,TGTGCCAGCAGTTACCGGGGGGGTCCTGGAAACACCATATATTTT,CASSYRGGPGNTIYF
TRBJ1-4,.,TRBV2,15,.,TGTGCCAGCAGTGAGGTCGGAGCAACTAATGAAAAACTGTTTTTT,CASSEVGATNEKLFF
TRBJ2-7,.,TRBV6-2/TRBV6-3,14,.,TGTGCCAGCAGTTACGGCCCAGGGCGAGGCGAGCAGTACTTC,CASSYGPGRGEQYF
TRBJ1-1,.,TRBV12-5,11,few,TGTGCTAGTGTGACCAACACTGAAGCTTTCTTT,CASVTNTEAFF
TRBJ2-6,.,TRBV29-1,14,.,TGCAGCGTTAAAGGGACGTCTGGGGCCAACGTCCTGACTTTC,CSVKGTSGANVLTF
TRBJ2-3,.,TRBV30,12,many,TGTGCCTGGACCCCGAACTCCTTAGCGCAGTATTTT,CAWTPNSLAQYF